Following are 28 T cell receptor beta chains from one sample sequenced in a study of Ad26.COV2.S vaccination and SARS-CoV-2 variants. Method: immunoSEQ multiplex PCR; TCRdb's copy keeps in-frame clones and lacks some. Of around 500,000 clones in the sample, 70% to 90% were seen once. Noted treatment: roughly 19 received Ad26.COV2.S at low or high dose, single or two shots; five or six received placebo; per-sample allocation not given. Sampling was performed 63 days after the first vaccine or placebo injection. Material: peripheral blood, obtained in a trial of Ad26.COV2.S vaccine versus placebo. The receptors were sampled from a person aged 18-60 years who received the Ad26.COV2.S COVID-19 vaccine or a placebo.

This chain joins TRBV11-2 and TRBJ2-7; unclear D gene. Germline values: CDR1 SGHAT, CDR2 FQNNGV. The CDR3 is 17 amino acids. Deletions cut 3 bases from V and 0 bases from J, with 18 bases between. This CDR3 reads CASSFGRFTDPSYEQYF. Here the CDR3 DNA reads TGTGCCAGCAGCTTCGGGCGTTTCACAGACCCCTCCTACGAGCAGTACTTC.

The CDR3 bases are TGTGCCAGTAGTGGGGGACGGGGATACAATGAGCAGTTCTTC. This translates into CASSGGRGYNEQFF. V and J are TRBV19 and TRBJ2-1; the D gene could be TRBD1 or TRBD2 (5 bases each). CDR1 is LNHDA and CDR2 is SQIVND in the germline V gene (reference sequence). The germline V and J ends were trimmed by 5 bases and 4 bases, with 12 bases remaining between them. The CDR3 extends over 14 amino acids. Full variable domain (outside the CDR3, taken from reference TRBV19 and TRBJ2-1): DGGITQSPKYLFRKEGQNVTLSCEQNLNHDAMYWYRQDPGQGLRLIYYSQIVNDFQKGDIAEGYSVSREKKESFPLTVTSAQKNPTAFYLCASSGGRGYNEQFFGPGTRLTVL.

In its sample, this clone was seen once. This sequence joins TRBV4-2 and TRBJ1-1, with 8 bases that match TRBD1. The CDR3 is 17 residues long. The germline V gene has CDR1 LGHNA and CDR2 YNFKEQ. Germline trimming cut 0 bases from V and 0 bases from J; bases unmatched to any gene: 6. The CDR3 is CASSQDRTGPMNTEAFF. The DNA for the CDR3 is TGTGCCAGCAGCCAAGATAGGACAGGGCCTATGAACACTGAAGCTTTCTTT.

V is TRBV5-1 and J is TRBJ1-1, with D maybe TRBD1 (6 bases). This CDR3 region has 14 residues. V shed 6 bases and J shed 6 bases, with 18 bases lying between them. Germline V gene sequence: CDR1 SGHRS, CDR2 YFSETQ. The CDR3 sequence: CASTLQGAASEAFF. CDR3 sequence (DNA): TGCGCCAGCACCTTACAGGGCGCTGCGTCTGAAGCTTTCTTT. The full variable domain, completed using reference TRBV5-1 and TRBJ1-1, is KAGVTQTPRYLIKTRGQQVTLSCSPISGHRSVSWYQQTPGQGLQFLFEYFSETQRNKGNFPGRFSGRQFSNSRSEMNVSTLELGDSALYLCASTLQGAASEAFFGQGTRLTVV.

This chain joins TRBV30 and TRBJ2-1, with D maybe TRBD2 (7 bases). V was pared by 4 bases and J by 9 bases, with 10 bases between. CDR1 is GTSNPN, CDR2 SVGIG, per germline (reference sequence). This CDR3 is 11 amino acids long. The CDR3 is CAWKGGSEQFF. For the CDR3, the DNA is TGTGCCTGGAAGGGGGGGAGTGAGCAGTTCTTC.

The chain uses TRBV19 and TRBJ2-3; 12 nucleotides align to TRBD2. With 5 bases clipped from V and 5 bases from J, the junction kept 2 bases outside the gene matches. The CDR3 consists of 14 residues. Germline assignment: CDR1 LNHDA and CDR2 SQIVND (reference sequence). CDR3 amino acids: CASSSGLAGDTQYF. The CDR3 DNA reads TGTGCCAGTAGTTCGGGACTAGCGGGAGATACGCAGTATTTT.

This chain connects TRBV5-1 to TRBJ1-4; D is uncertain. This CDR3 is built from 15 residues. Looked up from germline, CDR1 is SGHRS and CDR2 is YFSETQ. Trimming removed 0 bases at V and 2 bases at J, with 8 bases between. The CDR3 DNA is TGCGCCAGCAGCTTGGGGGATATGACTAATGAAAAACTGTTTTTT. This sequence encodes CASSLGDMTNEKLFF.

The V call is TRBV6-5, the J call TRBJ2-7; 8 positions agree with TRBD2. Germline trimming cut 6 bases from V and 5 bases from J; bases unmatched to any gene: 6. The germline V gene encodes CDR1 MNHEY and CDR2 SVGAGI. CDR3 size: 13 residues. The CDR3 is CASSGRVTDEQYF. The CDR3 DNA is TGTGCCAGCAGCGGGAGGGTAACCGACGAGCAGTACTTC.

The chain links TRBV29-1 to TRBJ1-2; D remains unclear. The CDR3 has 12 amino acids. V was pared by 4 bases and J by 4 bases, with 10 bases between. Germline-derived CDR1 and CDR2 are SQVTM and ANQGSEA. CDR3 protein: CSVARFRYGYTF. Written as DNA, the CDR3 is TGCAGCGTTGCCCGGTTTCGCTATGGCTACACCTTC. The full variable domain, completed using reference TRBV29-1 and TRBJ1-2, is SAVISQKPSRDICQRGTSLTIQCQVDSQVTMMFWYRQQPGQSLTLIATANQGSEATYESGFVIDKFPISRPNLTFSTLTVSNMSPEDSSIYLCSVARFRYGYTFGSGTRLTVV.

The chain couples TRBV11-2 to TRBJ2-1; 11 bases are a match to TRBD1. The CDR3 is 18 residues long. The ends lost 4 bases at V and 7 bases at J; junction bases unmatched: 15. Germline CDR1 SGHAT, CDR2 FQNNGV. CDR3 residues: CASSSLFPGQGERNEQFF. In nucleotides, the CDR3 is TGTGCCAGCAGCTCCCTCTTCCCGGGACAGGGGGAACGGAATGAGCAGTTCTTC. Drawing the rest from reference TRBV11-2 and TRBJ2-1, the complete variable domain is EAGVAQSPRYKIIEKRQSVAFWCNPISGHATLYWYQQILGQGPKLLIQFQNNGVVDDSQLPKDRFSAERLKGVDSTLKIQPAKLEDSAVYLCASSSLFPGQGERNEQFFGPGTRLTVL.

The genes are TRBV28 and TRBJ2-7; TRBD1 matches at 12 bases. This CDR3 spans 15 amino acids. CDR1 and CDR2 (germline): MDHEN, SYDVKM. With V trimmed by 6 bases and J by 4 bases, 7 bases remained unmatched. In DNA, the CDR3 is TGTGCCAGCAGCGGGCCGGGACAGGGGGCTTACGAGCAGTACTTC. As protein: CASSGPGQGAYEQYF. The variable domain in full, with the rest retrieved from reference TRBV28 and TRBJ2-7, is DVKVTQSSRYLVKRTGEKVFLECVQDMDHENMFWYRQDPGLGLRLIYFSYDVKMKEKGDIPEGYSVSREKKERFSLILESASTNQTSMYLCASSGPGQGAYEQYFGPGTRLTVT.

The chain joins TRBV9 to TRBJ1-2; tentative D call: TRBD1 (6 bases). The CDR3 has 15 residues. CDR1 and CDR2 (germline): SGDLS, YYNGEE. The V end was cut by 0 bases, the J end by 4 bases, with 13 bases between. The CDR3, as DNA: TGTGCCAGCAGCGTAGCGGAAGGGGGATCCTATGGCTACACCTTC. As protein: CASSVAEGGSYGYTF. The whole variable domain, remainder taken from reference TRBV9 and TRBJ1-2, is DSGVTQTPKHLITATGQRVTLRCSPRSGDLSVYWYQQSLDQGLQFLIQYYNGEERAKGNILERFSAQQFPDLHSELNLSSLELGDSALYFCASSVAEGGSYGYTFGSGTRLTVV.

The chain joins TRBV19 to TRBJ2-1; 9 nucleotides agree with TRBD2. The CDR3 totals 15 residues. CDR1 is LNHDA and CDR2 is SQIVND in the germline V gene (reference sequence). V shed 4 bases, J shed 2 bases, and the junction held 3 bases outside the gene matches. This CDR3 reads CASSNLAGPYNEQFF. CDR3 nucleotides: TGTGCCAGTAGTAACCTAGCGGGACCCTACAATGAGCAGTTCTTC.

The V gene is TRBV13, the J gene TRBJ1-2; tentative D call: TRBD1 (5 bases). CDR1 and CDR2 from the germline V gene are PRHDT and FYEKMQ (reference sequence). Trimming cost V 1 base and J 7 bases, with 10 bases left between them. The CDR3 sequence is 13 residues long. CDR3 bases: TGTGCCAGCAGCTTAGTTCAGGGTGCTGGCTACACCTTC. Amino acid sequence: CASSLVQGAGYTF.

The rearrangement links TRBV4-2 to TRBJ2-1; D gene uncertain. Germline V gene data show CDR1 as LGHNA and CDR2 as YNFKEQ. This CDR3 has 15 amino acids. Trimming shortened V by 1 base and J by 2 bases, and 9 bases separated the two germline ends. The CDR3 spells CASSQGSGPYNEQFF. The CDR3 DNA follows: TGTGCCAGCAGCCAAGGGTCTGGCCCCTACAATGAGCAGTTCTTC.

This clone was seen once. This chain connects TRBV20-1 to TRBJ2-7; 9 bases agree with TRBD1. The CDR3 length is 13 residues. V lost 3 bases and J lost 3; bases outside the gene matches: 3. The V gene's germline CDR1 is DFQATT and CDR2 SNEGSKA (reference sequence). CDR3 protein: CSASRTGVYEQYF. The CDR3 DNA reads as TGCAGTGCTAGTAGGACAGGGGTCTACGAGCAGTACTTC.

This rearrangement joins TRBV3-1 (or the pseudogene TRBV3-2) to TRBJ2-3; the match to TRBD2 covers 13 bases. V lost 4 bases and J lost 4; bases outside the gene matches: 2. Germline CDR1 and CDR2: LGHDT and YNNKEL (reference sequence). The CDR3 is 15 amino acids. CDR3 residues: CASSPGLAGADTQYF. The DNA for the CDR3 is TGTGCCAGCAGCCCTGGACTAGCGGGGGCAGATACGCAGTATTTT.

The CDR3 coding sequence is TGTGCCAGCAGTTACTCAGGGCAATTAGCCAAAAACATTCAGTACTTC. Protein sequence: CASSYSGQLAKNIQYF. The chain links TRBV6-6 to TRBJ2-4; D ambiguous. Trimming stripped 0 bases from V and 0 bases from J, with 9 bases between. Germline V gene data show CDR1 as MNHNY and CDR2 as SVGAGI (reference sequence). CDR3 length: 16 residues.

This clone turned up a few times. V and J are TRBV25-1 and TRBJ1-2; TRBD1 might be the D (5 bases). From germline, CDR1 is MGHDK and CDR2 SYGVNS. This CDR3 contains 13 residues. V lost 8 bases and J 4 bases, leaving 14 bases between the germline ends. The CDR3, as DNA: TGTGCCAGCTTGGGGGGGGTTAGCTATGGCTACACCTTC. It yields the protein CASLGGVSYGYTF.

This clone has a handful of counts. J is TRBJ1-5 and V is TRBV7-2; D remains ambiguous. The CDR3 has 16 amino acids. Germline V gives CDR1 SGHTA, CDR2 FQGNSA. The V and J ends lost 5 bases and 0 bases respectively, with 14 bases between them. CDR3 sequence reads: CASSPLRSYSNQPQHF. CDR3 bases: TGTGCCAGCAGCCCTCTGAGGTCTTATAGCAATCAGCCCCAGCATTTT. The full variable domain, completed using reference TRBV7-2 and TRBJ1-5, is GAGVSQSPSNKVTEKGKDVELRCDPISGHTALYWYRQSLGQGLEFLIYFQGNSAPDKSGLPSDRFSAERTGGSVSTLTIQRTQQEDSAVYLCASSPLRSYSNQPQHFGDGTRLSIL.

The V and J genes are TRBV3-1 (or the pseudogene TRBV3-2) and TRBJ1-1, with D unresolved. The V gene lost 4 bases and the J gene lost 1 base, with 7 bases spanning the gap. The CDR3 is made up of 13 amino acids. CDR1 LGHDT and CDR2 YNNKEL come from the germline V gene (reference sequence). CDR3 in amino acids: CASSPTENTEAFF. The CDR3 DNA reads as TGTGCCAGCAGCCCCACAGAGAACACTGAAGCTTTCTTT.

The CDR3 DNA follows: TGTGCCAGCAGCGCCAACGGGCTAGCGGGGCATGAGCAGTTCTTC. Translating gives CASSANGLAGHEQFF. The chain employs TRBV25-1 and TRBJ2-1; 9 bases match TRBD2. The length of the CDR3 is 15 residues. Germline V gene lookup returns CDR1 MGHDK and CDR2 SYGVNS. V shed 6 bases and J 8 bases; nucleotides not matched to a gene: 11.

The chain couples TRBV7-9 to TRBJ2-1; 10 bases are a match to TRBD2. The CDR3 loop spans 16 amino acids. The V segment lost 7 bases and the J segment 6 bases; nucleotides outside the gene matches: 12. Looked up from germline, CDR1 is SEHNR and CDR2 is FQNEAQ (reference sequence). The CDR3 loop is CASTTGGLAGVNEQFF. The CDR3 nucleotides read TGTGCCAGCACCACAGGGGGGCTAGCGGGAGTCAATGAGCAGTTCTTC. Filled out from reference TRBV7-9 and TRBJ2-1, the complete variable domain reads DTGVSQNPRHKITKRGQNVTFRCDPISEHNRLYWYRQTLGQGPEFLTYFQNEAQLEKSRLLSDRFSAERPKGSFSTLEIQRTEQGDSAMYLCASTTGGLAGVNEQFFGPGTRLTVL.

The rearrangement joins TRBV30 to TRBJ1-1; D is ambiguous. Trimming took 0 bases from V and 5 from J, leaving 22 bases between them. The CDR3 consists of 17 residues. Germline V gene lookup returns CDR1 GTSNPN and CDR2 SVGIG (reference sequence). The CDR3 loop reads CAWSVGLSSKWRTEAFF. The CDR3 region has the DNA TGTGCCTGGAGTGTAGGCCTCAGCTCAAAGTGGCGTACTGAAGCTTTCTTT. Full variable domain (remainder filled in from reference TRBV30 and TRBJ1-1): SQTIHQWPATLVQPVGSPLSLECTVEGTSNPNLYWYRQAAGRGLQLLFYSVGIGQISSEVPQNLSASRPQDRQFILSSKKLLLSDSGFYLCAWSVGLSSKWRTEAFFGQGTRLTVV.

The chain carries TRBV12-3 or TRBV12-4 and TRBJ1-1; D ambiguous. V gave up 2 bases and J gave up 5 bases, with 9 bases separating them. The CDR3 has 13 amino acids. This chain's CDR3 is CASSLRGGTEAFF. Here the CDR3 DNA reads TGTGCCAGCAGTTTACGGGGAGGAACTGAAGCTTTCTTT.

The rearrangement links TRBV5-5 to TRBJ2-3; D gene uncertain. Deletions cut 1 base from V and 5 bases from J, with 5 bases between. This CDR3 is 12 amino acids long. The V gene's germline CDR1 is SGHKS and CDR2 YYEKEE (reference sequence). The CDR3 region has the DNA TGTGCCAGCAGCTTGCGATTAGATACGCAGTATTTT. Encoded protein: CASSLRLDTQYF. Full variable domain (outside the CDR3, taken from reference TRBV5-5 and TRBJ2-3): DAGVTQSPTHLIKTRGQQVTLRCSPISGHKSVSWYQQVLGQGPQFIFQYYEKEERGRGNFPDRFSARQFPNYSSELNVNALLLGDSALYLCASSLRLDTQYFGPGTRLTVL.

This chain joins TRBV6-1 and TRBJ2-3; TRBD1 is a possible D gene (6 bases). CDR3 length equals 16 residues. The V and J ends lost 4 bases and 1 base respectively, with 15 bases between them. From germline, CDR1 is MNHNS and CDR2 SASEGT. As DNA, the CDR3 is TGTGCCAGCAGTGTTCAGGGGTGGGTACGCACAGATACGCAGTATTTT. This sequence encodes CASSVQGWVRTDTQYF.

The chain carries TRBV25-1 and TRBJ2-1, with 9 bases that match TRBD1. After removal of 4 bases from V and 9 bases from J, the junction contained 10 bases not matched to a gene. CDR3 size: 15 residues. Per the germline V gene, CDR1 is MGHDK and CDR2 is SYGVNS. The DNA for the CDR3 is TGTGCCAGCAGTGCACGGGGGACAGGGAAGACTGAGCAGTTCTTC. Translated: CASSARGTGKTEQFF.